This TCR beta chain was identified during a study of PD-1 blockade in classical Hodgkin lymphoma. Study results and limitations: According to reports, newly diagnosed patients had lower baseline TCR diversity than healthy donors, and relapsed/refractory patients had lower baseline TCR diversity still. Some patients began nivolumab under 1 year after ASCT. These patients were excluded from later analyses.

Profiled with immunoSEQ multiplex PCR; TCRdb holds only in-frame clones, not every one. Seen here are about 110,000 clones, roughly nine tenths observed once, and the top ten hold under 20%. In germline, CDR1 is MGHRA, CDR2 YSYEKL. The CDR3 has 16 amino acids. V shed 0 bases and J shed 1 base, with 10 bases lying between them. On this clone: What it recognizes is unknown.

Described time point: cycle 4 day 1 (C4D1), after less than 7 weeks of nivolumab. After autologous stem cell transplantation all patients relapsed, and prior brentuximab vedotin exposure differed between cohorts. The material was peripheral blood mononuclear cells (PBMCs), obtained before the fourth cycle of nivolumab. The TCR sequence derives from a human donor with classical Hodgkin lymphoma. The chain is built from TRBV4-1 and TRBJ1-5, with D uncertain. The CDR3: CASSQDQARSNQPQHF. The CDR3 DNA is TGCGCCAGCAGCCAAGATCAAGCTAGGAGCAATCAGCCCCAGCATTTT.